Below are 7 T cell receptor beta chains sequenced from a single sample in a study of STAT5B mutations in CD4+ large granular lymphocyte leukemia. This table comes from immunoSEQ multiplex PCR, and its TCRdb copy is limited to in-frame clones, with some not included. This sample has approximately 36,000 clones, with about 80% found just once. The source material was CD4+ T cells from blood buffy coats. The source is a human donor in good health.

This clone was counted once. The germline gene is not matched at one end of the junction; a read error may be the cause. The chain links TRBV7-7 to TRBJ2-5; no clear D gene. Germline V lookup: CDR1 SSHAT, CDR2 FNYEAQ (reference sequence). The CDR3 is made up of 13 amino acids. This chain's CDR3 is CASSLDGAKTQYF. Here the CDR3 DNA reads TGTGCTAGCAGCTTAGATGGTGCGAAGACCCAGTACTTC.

The CDR3 DNA reads as TGTGCCAGCAGCCCGAACCCGCCGGGACTAGGATCAGATACGCAGTATTTT. Its protein is CASSPNPPGLGSDTQYF. The chain recombines TRBV7-3 with TRBJ2-3; 8 bases map to TRBD2. Germline V CDR1 and CDR2: SGHTA, FQGTGA. The junction had 14 bases not matched to a gene; V was cut back by 5 bases and J by 4 bases. CDR3 length equals 17 residues.

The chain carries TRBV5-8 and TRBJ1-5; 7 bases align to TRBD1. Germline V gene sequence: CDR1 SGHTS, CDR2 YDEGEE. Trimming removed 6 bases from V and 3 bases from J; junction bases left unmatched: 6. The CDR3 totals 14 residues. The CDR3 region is CASTTGVNNQPQHF. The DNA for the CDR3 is TGTGCCAGCACTACAGGGGTCAACAATCAGCCCCAGCATTTT. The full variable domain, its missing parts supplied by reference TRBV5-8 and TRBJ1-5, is EAGVTQSPTHLIKTRGQQATLRCSPISGHTSVYWYQQALGLGLQFLLWYDEGEERNRGNFPPRFSGRQFPNYSSELNVNALELEDSALYLCASTTGVNNQPQHFGDGTRLSIL.

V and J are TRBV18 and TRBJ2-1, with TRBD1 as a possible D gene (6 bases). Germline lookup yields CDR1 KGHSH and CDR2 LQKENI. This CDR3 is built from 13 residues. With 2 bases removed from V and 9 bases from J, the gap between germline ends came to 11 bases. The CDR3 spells CASSPIQGIEQFF. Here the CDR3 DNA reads TGTGCCAGCTCACCAATACAGGGTATTGAGCAGTTCTTC.

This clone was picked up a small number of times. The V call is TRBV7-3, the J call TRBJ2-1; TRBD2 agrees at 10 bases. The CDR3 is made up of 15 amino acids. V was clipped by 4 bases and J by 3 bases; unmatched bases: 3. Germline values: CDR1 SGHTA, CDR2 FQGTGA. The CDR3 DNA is TGTGCCAGCAGCTCCGGACTAGCGGTCTACAATGAGCAGTTCTTC. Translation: CASSSGLAVYNEQFF.

Here the CDR3 reads CASMFSSGNTIYF. DNA for the CDR3: TGTGCCAGCATGTTCAGCTCTGGAAACACCATATATTTT. The genes are TRBV25-1 and TRBJ1-3, with D unclear. Germline CDR1 MGHDK, CDR2 SYGVNS. Trimming removed 7 bases from V and 0 bases from J, with 7 bases in between. The CDR3 length is 13 residues.

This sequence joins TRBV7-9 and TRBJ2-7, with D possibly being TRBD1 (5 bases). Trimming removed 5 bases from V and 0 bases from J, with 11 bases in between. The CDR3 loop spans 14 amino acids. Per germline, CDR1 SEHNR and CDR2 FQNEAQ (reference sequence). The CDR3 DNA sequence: TGTGCCAGCAGCCTACGACAGACCTCCTACGAGCAGTACTTC. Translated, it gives CASSLRQTSYEQYF. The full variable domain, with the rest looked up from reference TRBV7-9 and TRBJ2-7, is DTGVSQNPRHKITKRGQNVTFRCDPISEHNRLYWYRQTLGQGPEFLTYFQNEAQLEKSRLLSDRFSAERPKGSFSTLEIQRTEQGDSAMYLCASSLRQTSYEQYFGPGTRLTVT.